The sequence of this T cell receptor (beta chain) was determined in a study of T cells in Graves' hyperthyroidism and ophthalmopathy. On the basis of clinical symptoms, serum thyroxine and TRAb, thyroid ultrasound and orbital computed tomography, diagnoses were made. TCR beta CDR3 sequences were amplified from RNA transcripts. A set of HTBI primers served as the primers for a first-round RT-PCR of the TCR CDR3. One entry per CDR3 protein results from TCRdb running MiXCR on the multiplex PCR reads. The data hold fewer than 650,000 distinct CDR3 sequences, with approximately 15% observed a single time. This CDR3 is built from 18 residues. J gave up 7 bases and V 1 base, and 14 bases lay outside the gene matches. Germline lookup yields CDR1 SGHDN and CDR2 FVKESK.

This chain joins TRBV14 and TRBJ2-1; 9 nucleotides match TRBD2. Sequencing was carried out using blood. This receptor was identified in a woman under 40 with Graves' hyperthyroidism that later progressed to Graves' ophthalmopathy. The DNA of the CDR3 is TGTGCCAGCAGCCAAGCCATCGCGGCGGGAGGGCTGGATAATGAGCAGTTCTTC. Translated: CASSQAIAAGGLDNEQFF. Variable domain in full (rest from reference TRBV14 and TRBJ2-1): EAGVTQFPSHSVIEKGQTVTLRCDPISGHDNLYWYRRVMGKEIKFLLHFVKESKQDESGMPNNRFLAERTGGTYSTLKVQPAELEDSGVYFCASSQAIAAGGLDNEQFFGPGTRLTVL.